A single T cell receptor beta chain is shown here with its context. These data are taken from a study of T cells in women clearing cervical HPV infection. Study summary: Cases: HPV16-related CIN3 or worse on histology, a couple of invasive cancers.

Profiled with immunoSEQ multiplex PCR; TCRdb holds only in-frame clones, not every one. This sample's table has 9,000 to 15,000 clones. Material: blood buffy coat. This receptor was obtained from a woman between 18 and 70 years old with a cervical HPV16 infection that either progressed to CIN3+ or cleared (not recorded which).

CDR3 in amino acids: CASKLQGAKNTEAFF. Incomplete CDR3 DNA: TGTGCCAGCAAACTTCAGGGGGCGAAGAACACTGAA. This chain links TRBV5-5 with TRBJ1-1; 8 nucleotides align to TRBD1. The read ends 3 residues shy of where the CDR3 ends; the end is completed using the germline J gene. Germline loops: CDR1 SGHKS, CDR2 YYEKEE (reference sequence). V trimming: 6 bases; J trimming: 1 base; junction bases outside the gene matches: 8. The CDR3 covers 15 residues.